Described below is a single TCR beta chain sequence and its context. Antigen: not known. These data belong to a study of OX40 agonist ivuxolimab in advanced cancers. Notes on the study in general: Both blood CD4+ and CD8+ T cells showed clonal growth by week 6 at 0.1 to 3.0 mg/kg.

Only in-frame clones appear in the TCRdb table, and some are missing; sequencing was by immunoSEQ multiplex PCR. The data contain about 83,000 clones, 85% of them seen just once; the ten biggest clones take up around 0.6%. CDR3 length: 12 amino acids. CDR1 SEHNR and CDR2 FQNEAQ come from the germline V gene (reference sequence). Trimming took off 6 bases at V and 3 bases at J, with 6 bases between the two ends. Specimen: CD4+ or CD8+ T cells sorted from blood, collected in a trial of the OX40 agonist ivuxolimab. The receptor was derived from an adult with an advanced solid tumor such as melanoma, head and neck, liver or kidney cancer. The gene calls are TRBV7-9 and TRBJ1-3; D remains unclear. The DNA for the CDR3 is TGTGCCAGCAGGGCCCGTGGAAACACCATATATTTT. Translated, it gives CASRARGNTIYF.